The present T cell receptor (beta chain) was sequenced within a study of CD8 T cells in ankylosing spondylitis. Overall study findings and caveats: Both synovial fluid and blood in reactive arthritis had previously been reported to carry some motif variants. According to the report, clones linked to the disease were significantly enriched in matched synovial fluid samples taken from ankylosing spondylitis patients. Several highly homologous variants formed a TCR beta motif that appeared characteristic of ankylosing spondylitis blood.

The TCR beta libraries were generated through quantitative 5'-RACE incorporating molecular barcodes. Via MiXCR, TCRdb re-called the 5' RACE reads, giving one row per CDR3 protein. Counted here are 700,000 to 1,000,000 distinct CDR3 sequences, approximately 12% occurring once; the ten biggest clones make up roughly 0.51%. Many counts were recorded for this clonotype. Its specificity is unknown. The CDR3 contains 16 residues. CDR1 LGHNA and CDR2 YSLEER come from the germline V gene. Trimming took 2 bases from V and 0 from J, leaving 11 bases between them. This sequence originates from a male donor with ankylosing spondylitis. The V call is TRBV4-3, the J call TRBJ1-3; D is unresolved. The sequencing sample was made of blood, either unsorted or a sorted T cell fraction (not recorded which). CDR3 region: CASSQQAFYSGNTIYF. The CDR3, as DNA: TGCGCCAGCAGCCAACAGGCGTTCTACTCTGGAAACACCATATATTTT.